The T cell receptor beta chain under discussion was sequenced for a study of early T cells in non-severe SARS-CoV-2 infection. For the study at large: Sequencing of bulk RNA from unsorted whole blood was done, without chain pairing. Findings and limits, study-wide: A preference for anti-spike CD8 responses marked VDJdb matching, which missed private and CD4 specificities.

As part of library construction, unique molecular identifiers were attached to individual cDNA molecules. TCRdb redid the calling of the 5' RACE reads with MiXCR, one entry per CDR3 protein. Counted here are 25,000 to 35,000 distinct CDR3 sequences, 5.5% to 7.5% occurring once; the ten biggest clones make up roughly a third. The V end was cut by 3 bases, the J end by 1 base, with 12 bases between. Germline V gene data show CDR1 as DFQATT and CDR2 as SNEGSKA (reference sequence). This CDR3 has 15 residues. Notes on this clonotype: Its antigen is as yet unknown.

The receptor was isolated from an adult who was a healthcare worker with PCR-confirmed SARS-CoV-2 infection or an uninfected control (not recorded which). Sequences were derived from whole blood, sampled at baseline. This chain joins TRBV20-1 and TRBJ2-2, with a weak D call TRBD2 (5 bases). CDR3 DNA: TGCAGTGCTAGTAACCAGGCGGGGAACACCGGGGAGCTGTTTTTT. Translating gives CSASNQAGNTGELFF.